These 5 T cell receptor beta chains were all obtained from the same sample, sequenced in a study of T cell responses to AZD1222 COVID-19 vaccine. The method was immunoSEQ multiplex PCR; TCRdb's version includes in-frame clones alone and lacks a portion of them. The profile covers roughly 120,000 clones, with roughly 84% appearing a single time and about 10% taken by the ten largest. Material: peripheral blood, obtained on day 0 of AZD1222 vaccination. The source of these receptors is an adult in good health.

This sequence joins TRBV18 and TRBJ2-5, with 10 positions matching TRBD1. Unmatched junction bases numbered 7, after V lost 4 bases and J lost 5 bases. This CDR3 has 15 amino acids. Germline assignment: CDR1 KGHSH and CDR2 LQKENI. CDR3 protein: CASSRLTGGEETQYF. The CDR3 coding sequence is TGTGCCAGCTCACGACTGACAGGGGGCGAGGAGACCCAGTACTTC.

V and J are TRBV19 and TRBJ1-2, with 8 nucleotides matching TRBD1. This CDR3 has 14 amino acids. Trimming at V came to 4 bases and at J to 6 bases, leaving 7 bases not matched to a gene. Germline V gene lookup returns CDR1 LNHDA and CDR2 SQIVND (reference sequence). The CDR3 sequence is CASSTLDRANGYTF. CDR3 nucleotides: TGTGCCAGTAGTACTCTGGACAGGGCGAATGGCTACACCTTC.

The chain employs TRBV2 and TRBJ1-5; no clear D gene. Trimming stripped 1 base from V and 4 bases from J, with 11 bases between. The germline CDR1 and CDR2 sequences are SNHLY and FYNNEI. CDR3 length equals 15 residues. The CDR3 DNA follows: TGTGCCAGCAGTGAAGGCCACCGTGGGAATCAGCCCCAGCATTTT. Translation gives CASSEGHRGNQPQHF.

The DNA for the CDR3 is TGCGCCAGCAGTGTTGGGGGCCCCGGTTCACCCCTCCACTTT. This sequence encodes CASSVGGPGSPLHF. The rearrangement uses TRBV10-2 and TRBJ1-6; D is possibly TRBD1 (6 bases). Germline assignment: CDR1 WSHSY and CDR2 SAAADI. The CDR3 consists of 14 residues. V was trimmed by 4 bases and J by 9 bases, leaving 13 bases between them.

V gene TRBV19 combines with J gene TRBJ2-2; D uncertain. The CDR3 is 13 residues long. Trimming shortened V by 1 base and J by 1 base, and 1 base separated the two germline ends. Germline loops: CDR1 LNHDA, CDR2 SQIVND (reference sequence). CDR3 sequence: CASSIVNTGELFF. The CDR3 nucleotides are TGTGCCAGTAGTATAGTGAACACCGGGGAGCTGTTTTTT.